These T cell receptor beta chains were read from a single sample in a study of neoadjuvant nivolumab and ipilimumab in lung cancer. Measured with immunoSEQ multiplex PCR; TCRdb has only the in-frame clones, and not every one. This sample yields over 8,500 clones, of which roughly four fifths are seen a single time; approximately 7.5% belongs to the top ten. The source was tumor tissue, collected after neoadjuvant nivolumab, alone or with ipilimumab, at or shortly before surgery. These receptors were collected from an adult with non-small cell lung cancer. Some clones in this sample may be carry-over from other donors' samples. Each CDR3 is given with its conserved first and last residue. A D gene is named only where the DNA matches it firmly. Clone size, where shown, is once, few, many, or a class for clones that have expanded.

V gene	clone size	D gene	J gene	CDR3 protein	CDR3 DNA
TRBV7-2	NA	TRBD1	TRBJ2-7	CASSSYRGSYEQYF	TGTGCCAGCAGCTCTTACAGGGGCTCCTACGAGCAGTACTTC
TRBV5-1	NA	NA	TRBJ1-2	CASRSGTGYGYTF	TGCGCCAGCAGGTCCGGGACGGGCTATGGCTACACCTTC
TRBV5-1	NA	NA	TRBJ1-1	CASSLGQLGEAFF	TGCGCCAGCAGCTTGGGGCAGCTCGGAGAAGCTTTCTTT
TRBV5-1	NA	TRBD1	TRBJ2-1	CASSDTGTGTYNEQFF	TGCGCCAGCAGCGACACCGGGACAGGGACCTACAATGAGCAGTTCTTC
TRBV9	NA	TRBD2	TRBJ2-7	CASSVAQGTSREINEQYF	TGTGCCAGCAGCGTAGCTCAGGGGACTAGTCGGGAGATCAACGAGCAGTACTTC
TRBV11-3	few	NA	TRBJ2-2	CASSFGEVERTTGELFF	TGTGCCAGCAGCTTCGGGGAGGTAGAGAGGACCACCGGGGAGCTGTTTTTT
TRBV5-4	NA	NA	TRBJ2-1	CASSFTKDNEQFF	TGTGCCAGCAGCTTTACTAAAGACAATGAGCAGTTCTTC
TRBV2	NA	TRBD2	TRBJ2-7	CASSEGTSDGEQYF	TGTGCCAGCAGTGAAGGGACTAGCGATGGCGAGCAGTACTTC
TRBV27	NA	NA	TRBJ1-5	CASRKGGPNQPQHF	TGTGCCAGCAGGAAGGGGGGCCCCAATCAGCCCCAGCATTTT
TRBV2	NA	NA	TRBJ2-5	CASSEANRAQETQYF	TGTGCCAGCAGTGAAGCGAACAGGGCCCAAGAGACCCAGTACTTC
TRBV5-6	NA	NA	TRBJ1-1	CASSSIGGRNTEAFF	TGTGCCAGCAGCTCGATCGGGGGCCGGAACACTGAAGCTTTCTTT
TRBV27	NA	TRBD1	TRBJ2-7	CASSPLGTAYEQYF	TGTGCCAGCAGTCCCCTCGGGACAGCCTACGAGCAGTACTTC
TRBV4-1	NA	NA	TRBJ1-3	CASSQDSGSGNTIYF	TGCGCCAGCAGCCAAGATTCGGGGTCCGGAAACACCATATATTTT
TRBV4-3	NA	NA	TRBJ2-7	CASSQDRRHPIYEQYF	TGCGCCAGCAGCCAAGATCGGCGGCATCCCATATACGAGCAGTACTTC
TRBV14	NA	NA	TRBJ1-2	CASSQGRYGYTF	TGTGCCAGCAGCCAAGGACGGTATGGCTACACCTTC
TRBV12-5	NA	NA	TRBJ1-5	CASGLSNQPQHF	TGTGCTAGTGGTTTAAGCAATCAGCCCCAGCATTTT
TRBV5-1	NA	TRBD2	TRBJ2-7	CASSLAALGLAGGEQYF	TGCGCCAGCAGCTTGGCTGCCCTAGGACTAGCGGGGGGCGAGCAGTACTTC
TRBV5-4	NA	NA	TRBJ2-7	CATSPTLGPLYEQYF	TGTGCCACCTCTCCGACACTAGGTCCCCTGTACGAGCAGTACTTC
TRBV6-5	few	TRBD1	TRBJ1-4	CASSYSLTGGSKLFF	TGTGCCAGCAGTTACTCGCTGACAGGGGGGTCAAAACTGTTTTTT
TRBV11-2	NA	TRBD1	TRBJ2-7	CASSQYRGSSYEQYF	TGTGCCAGCAGCCAATACAGGGGAAGCTCCTACGAGCAGTACTTC
TRBV11-2	NA	NA	TRBJ1-1	CASSFNGQTEAFF	TGTGCCAGCAGCTTTAATGGTCAGACTGAAGCTTTCTTT
TRBV4-3	NA	NA	TRBJ2-1	CASSQVTGHNEQFF	TGCGCCAGCAGCCAGGTCACAGGGCACAATGAGCAGTTCTTC
TRBV11-3	NA	NA	TRBJ2-7	CASSSGAGFSYEQYF	TGTGCCAGCAGCTCAGGGGCAGGGTTCTCCTACGAGCAGTACTTC
TRBV7-9	once	NA	TRBJ1-5	CASSSTDSLNQPQHF	TGTGCCAGCAGCTCGACTGACAGCCTCAATCAGCCCCAGCATTTT
TRBV9	once	NA	TRBJ2-1	CASSARDSSYNEQFF	TGTGCCAGCAGCGCCCGGGACTCTTCCTACAATGAGCAGTTCTTC
TRBV11-3	NA	TRBD2	TRBJ2-1	CASSSTGLAEYISYNEQFF	TGTGCCAGCAGCTCAACGGGACTAGCGGAGTATATCTCCTACAATGAGCAGTTCTTC
TRBV7-2	NA	NA	TRBJ2-7	CASSLITTGAYEQYF	TGTGCCAGCAGCTTAATTACTACCGGGGCCTACGAGCAGTACTTC
TRBV7-2	once	NA	TRBJ1-6	CASSLGAGFSPLHF	TGTGCCAGCAGCTTAGGGGCAGGGTTCTCACCCCTCCACTTT
TRBV5-1	NA	NA	TRBJ2-2	CASSLGQNTGELFF	TGCGCCAGCAGCTTGGGACAGAACACCGGGGAGCTGTTTTTT
TRBV7-7	NA	TRBD2	TRBJ2-7	CASSPGLAGGVYEQYF	TGTGCCAGCAGCCCGGGACTAGCGGGGGGGGTCTACGAGCAGTACTTC
TRBV7-3	NA	NA	TRBJ2-6	CASSLIPRWEDSGANVLTF	TGTGCCAGCAGCTTAATCCCTAGGTGGGAGGACTCTGGGGCCAACGTCCTGACTTTC
TRBV11-2	NA	NA	TRBJ1-1	CASSLDFTEAFF	TGTGCCAGCAGCTTAGATTTCACTGAAGCTTTCTTT
TRBV6-1	NA	TRBD1	TRBJ2-7	CASILDRGYEQYF	TGTGCCAGCATCCTAGACAGGGGCTACGAGCAGTACTTC
TRBV4-2	NA	TRBD2	TRBJ2-1	CASSQRGGLAPDEQFF	TGTGCCAGCAGCCAACGGGGGGGACTAGCGCCTGATGAGCAGTTCTTC
TRBV11-2	NA	NA	TRBJ2-7	CASSLGAVYEQYF	TGTGCCAGCAGCTTAGGGGCGGTCTACGAGCAGTACTTC
TRBV7-2	NA	TRBD1	TRBJ2-5	CASSGRQGETQYF	TGTGCCAGCAGCGGCCGACAGGGGGAGACCCAGTACTTC
TRBV5-6	once	NA	TRBJ1-6	CASAPPGLNSPLHF	TGTGCCAGCGCCCCCCCGGGACTCAATTCACCCCTCCACTTT
TRBV18	NA	NA	TRBJ2-7	CASSPPGGGLNSYEQYF	TGTGCCAGCTCACCCCCGGGAGGGGGCCTTAACTCCTACGAGCAGTACTTC
TRBV5-6	NA	NA	TRBJ2-2	CASSPTTGTLNTGELFF	TGTGCCAGCAGCCCCACTACCGGGACTTTGAACACCGGGGAGCTGTTTTTT
TRBV5-1	NA	NA	TRBJ2-7	CASSLDGIITYEQYF	TGCGCCAGCAGCTTGGATGGGATAATAACCTACGAGCAGTACTTC